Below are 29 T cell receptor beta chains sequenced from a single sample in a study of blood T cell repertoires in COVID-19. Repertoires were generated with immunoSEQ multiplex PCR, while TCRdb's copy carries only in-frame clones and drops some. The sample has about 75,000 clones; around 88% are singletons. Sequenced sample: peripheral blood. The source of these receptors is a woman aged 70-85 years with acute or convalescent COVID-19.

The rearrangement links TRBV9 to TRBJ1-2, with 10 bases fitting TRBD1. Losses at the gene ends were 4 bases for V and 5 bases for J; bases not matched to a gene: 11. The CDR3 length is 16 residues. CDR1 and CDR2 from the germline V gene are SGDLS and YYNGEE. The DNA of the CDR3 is TGTGCCAGCAGCCCAAACTCCCGACAGGGGGCTTATGGCTACACCTTC. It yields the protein CASSPNSRQGAYGYTF.

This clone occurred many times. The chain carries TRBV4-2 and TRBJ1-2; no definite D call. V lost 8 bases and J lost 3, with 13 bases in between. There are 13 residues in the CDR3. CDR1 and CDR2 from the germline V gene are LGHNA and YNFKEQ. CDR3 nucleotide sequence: TGTGCCAGCGGAAGATACGGGGACTATGGCTACACCTTC. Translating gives CASGRYGDYGYTF.

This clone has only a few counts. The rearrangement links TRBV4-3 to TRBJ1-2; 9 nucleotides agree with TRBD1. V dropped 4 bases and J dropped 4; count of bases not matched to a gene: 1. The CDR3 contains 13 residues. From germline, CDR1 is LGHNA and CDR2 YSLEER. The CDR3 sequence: CASSPQGAYGYTF. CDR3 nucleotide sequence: TGCGCCAGCAGCCCACAGGGGGCCTATGGCTACACCTTC.

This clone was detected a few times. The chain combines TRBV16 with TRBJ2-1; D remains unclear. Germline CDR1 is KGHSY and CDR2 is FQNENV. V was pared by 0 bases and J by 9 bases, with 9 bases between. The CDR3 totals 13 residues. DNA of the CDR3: TGTGCCAGCAGCCAATCTAGAACCGGTGAGCAGTTCTTC. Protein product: CASSQSRTGEQFF.

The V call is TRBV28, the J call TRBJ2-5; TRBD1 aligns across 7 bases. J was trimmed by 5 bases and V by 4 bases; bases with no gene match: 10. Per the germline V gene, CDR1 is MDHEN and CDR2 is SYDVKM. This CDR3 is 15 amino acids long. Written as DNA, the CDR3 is TGTGCCAGCAGTTCCGATGGACAGGTCGCCGAGACCCAGTACTTC. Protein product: CASSSDGQVAETQYF.

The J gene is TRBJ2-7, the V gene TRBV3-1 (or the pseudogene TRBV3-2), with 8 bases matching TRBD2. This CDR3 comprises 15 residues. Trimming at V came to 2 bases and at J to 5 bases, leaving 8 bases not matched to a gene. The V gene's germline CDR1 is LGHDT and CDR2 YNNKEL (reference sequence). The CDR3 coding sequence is TGTGCCAGCAGCCAACCGGGACTAGATCAACACGAGCAGTACTTC. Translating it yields CASSQPGLDQHEQYF.

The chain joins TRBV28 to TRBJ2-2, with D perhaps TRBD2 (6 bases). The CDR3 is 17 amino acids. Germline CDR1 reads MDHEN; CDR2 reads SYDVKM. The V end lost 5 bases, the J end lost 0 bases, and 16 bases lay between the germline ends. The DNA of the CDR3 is TGTGCCAGCAGTCCTGTTGGGCGGGGCCCGAACACCGGGGAGCTGTTTTTT. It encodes CASSPVGRGPNTGELFF.

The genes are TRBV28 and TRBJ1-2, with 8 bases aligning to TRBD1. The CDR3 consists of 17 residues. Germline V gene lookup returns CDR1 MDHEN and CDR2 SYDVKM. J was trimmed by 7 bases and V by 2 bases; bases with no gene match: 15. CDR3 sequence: CASSLGTGSSRHGGYTF. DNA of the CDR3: TGTGCCAGCAGTTTAGGGACAGGATCTTCCCGTCACGGTGGCTACACCTTC.

In DNA, the CDR3 is TGTGCCAGTAGTATTTCAATCTGGCAGATCTCTAACTATGGCTACACCTTC. Translated: CASSISIWQISNYGYTF. This rearrangement joins TRBV19 to TRBJ1-2; D is unresolved. V shed 3 bases and J shed 0 bases, with 17 bases lying between them. The CDR3 length is 17 residues. Germline CDR1 reads LNHDA; CDR2 reads SQIVND (reference sequence).

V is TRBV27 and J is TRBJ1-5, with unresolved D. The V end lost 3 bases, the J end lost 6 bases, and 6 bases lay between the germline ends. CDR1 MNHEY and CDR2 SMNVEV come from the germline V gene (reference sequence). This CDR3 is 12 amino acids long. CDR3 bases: TGTGCCAGCAGTTTTAGAGGTCAGCCCCAGCATTTT. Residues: CASSFRGQPQHF.

The chain's CDR3 is CASSSADRNTEAFF. The CDR3 DNA follows: TGTGCCAGCAGTTCGGCAGACAGAAACACTGAAGCTTTCTTT. The chain has TRBV28 and TRBJ1-1; TRBD1 is a possible D gene (5 bases). The V gene's germline CDR1 is MDHEN and CDR2 SYDVKM. Trimming took off 4 bases at V and 2 bases at J, with 11 bases between the two ends. The CDR3 has 14 residues.

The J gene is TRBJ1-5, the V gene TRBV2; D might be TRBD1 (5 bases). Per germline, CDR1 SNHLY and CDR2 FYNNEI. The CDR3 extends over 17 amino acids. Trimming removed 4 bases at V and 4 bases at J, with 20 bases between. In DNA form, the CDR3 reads TGTGCCAGCAGTGTCCTCCCGGTGACAGTCGTTAATCAGCCCCAGCATTTT. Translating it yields CASSVLPVTVVNQPQHF.

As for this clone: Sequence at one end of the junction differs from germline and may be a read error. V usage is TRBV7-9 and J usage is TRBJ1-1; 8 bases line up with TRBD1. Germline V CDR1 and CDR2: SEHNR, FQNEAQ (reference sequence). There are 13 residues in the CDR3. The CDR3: CASSLAGGFEAFF. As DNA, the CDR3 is TGTGCCAGCAGCCTAGCAGGGGGCTTTGAAGCTTTCTTT.

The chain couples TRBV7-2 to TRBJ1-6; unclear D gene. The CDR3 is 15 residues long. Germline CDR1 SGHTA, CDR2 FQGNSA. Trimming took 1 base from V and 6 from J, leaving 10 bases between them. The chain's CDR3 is CASSLGGGSNSPLHF. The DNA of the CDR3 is TGTGCCAGCAGCTTAGGGGGTGGGAGTAATTCACCCCTCCACTTT.

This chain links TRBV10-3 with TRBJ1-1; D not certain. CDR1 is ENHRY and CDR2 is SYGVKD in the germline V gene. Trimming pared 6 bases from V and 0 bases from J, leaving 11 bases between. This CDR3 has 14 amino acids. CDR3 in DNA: TGTGCCATCAGAAACCAGGCTTTGAACACTGAAGCTTTCTTT. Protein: CAIRNQALNTEAFF.

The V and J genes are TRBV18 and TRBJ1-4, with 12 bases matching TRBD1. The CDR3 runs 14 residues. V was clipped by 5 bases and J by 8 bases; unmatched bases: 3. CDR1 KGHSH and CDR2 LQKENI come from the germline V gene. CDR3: CASSSGTGGEKLFF. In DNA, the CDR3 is TGTGCCAGCTCATCCGGGACAGGGGGCGAAAAACTGTTTTTT.

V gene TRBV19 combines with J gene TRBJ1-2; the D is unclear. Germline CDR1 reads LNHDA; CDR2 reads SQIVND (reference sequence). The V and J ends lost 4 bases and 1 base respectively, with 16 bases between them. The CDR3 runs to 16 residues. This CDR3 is CASSTDGGIYNYGYTF. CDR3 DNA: TGTGCCAGTAGTACGGACGGAGGAATTTATAACTATGGCTACACCTTC.

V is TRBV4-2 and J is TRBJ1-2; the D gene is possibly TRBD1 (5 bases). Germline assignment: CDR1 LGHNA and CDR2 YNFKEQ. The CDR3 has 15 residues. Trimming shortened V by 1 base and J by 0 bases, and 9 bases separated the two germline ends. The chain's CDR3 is CASSQASTANYGYTF. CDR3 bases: TGTGCCAGCAGCCAAGCTTCGACAGCTAACTATGGCTACACCTTC.

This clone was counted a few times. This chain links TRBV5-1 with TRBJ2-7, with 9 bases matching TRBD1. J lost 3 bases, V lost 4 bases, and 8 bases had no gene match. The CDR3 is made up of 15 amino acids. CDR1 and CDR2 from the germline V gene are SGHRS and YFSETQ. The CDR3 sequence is CASSRPGTGLYEQYF. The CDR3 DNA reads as TGCGCCAGCAGCCGCCCCGGGACAGGGCTCTACGAGCAGTACTTC.

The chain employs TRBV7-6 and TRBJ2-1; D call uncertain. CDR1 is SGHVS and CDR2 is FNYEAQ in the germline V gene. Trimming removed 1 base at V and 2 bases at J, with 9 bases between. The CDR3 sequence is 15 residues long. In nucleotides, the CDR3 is TGTGCCAGCAGCTTAGGGCAGGCGACCTACAATGAGCAGTTCTTC. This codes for CASSLGQATYNEQFF.

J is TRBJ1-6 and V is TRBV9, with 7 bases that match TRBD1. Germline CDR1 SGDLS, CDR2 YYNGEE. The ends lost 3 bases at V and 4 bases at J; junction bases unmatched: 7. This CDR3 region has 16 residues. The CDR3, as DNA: TGTGCCAGCAGCGAAAACAGCAGGGGGTATAATTCACCCCTCCACTTT. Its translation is CASSENSRGYNSPLHF. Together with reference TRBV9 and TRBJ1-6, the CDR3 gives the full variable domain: DSGVTQTPKHLITATGQRVTLRCSPRSGDLSVYWYQQSLDQGLQFLIQYYNGEERAKGNILERFSAQQFPDLHSELNLSSLELGDSALYFCASSENSRGYNSPLHFGNGTRLTVT.

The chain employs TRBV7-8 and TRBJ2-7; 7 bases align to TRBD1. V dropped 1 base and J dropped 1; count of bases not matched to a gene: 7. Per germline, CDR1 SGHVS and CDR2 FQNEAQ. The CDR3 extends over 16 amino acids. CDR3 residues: CASSLGRRQGSYEQYF. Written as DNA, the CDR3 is TGTGCCAGCAGCTTAGGACGGAGACAGGGATCCTACGAGCAGTACTTC.

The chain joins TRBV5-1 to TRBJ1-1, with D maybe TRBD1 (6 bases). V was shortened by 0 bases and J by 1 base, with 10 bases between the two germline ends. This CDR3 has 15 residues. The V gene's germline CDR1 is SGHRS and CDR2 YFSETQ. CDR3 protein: CASSLEGVWNTEAFF. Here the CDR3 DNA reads TGCGCCAGCAGCTTGGAGGGGGTGTGGAACACTGAAGCTTTCTTT.

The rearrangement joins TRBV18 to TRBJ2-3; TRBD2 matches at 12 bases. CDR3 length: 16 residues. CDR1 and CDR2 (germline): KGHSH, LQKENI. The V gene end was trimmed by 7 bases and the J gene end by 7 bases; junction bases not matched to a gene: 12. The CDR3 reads CASLAQALAGGYTQYF. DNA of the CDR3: TGTGCCAGCTTAGCCCAGGCACTAGCGGGAGGATATACGCAGTATTTT.

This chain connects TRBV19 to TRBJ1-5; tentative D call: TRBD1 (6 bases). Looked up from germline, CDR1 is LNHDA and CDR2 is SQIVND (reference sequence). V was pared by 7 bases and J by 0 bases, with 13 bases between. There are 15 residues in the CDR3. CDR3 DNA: TGTGCCAGTACCCTAAGGACAGATAGCAATCAGCCCCAGCATTTT. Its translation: CASTLRTDSNQPQHF.

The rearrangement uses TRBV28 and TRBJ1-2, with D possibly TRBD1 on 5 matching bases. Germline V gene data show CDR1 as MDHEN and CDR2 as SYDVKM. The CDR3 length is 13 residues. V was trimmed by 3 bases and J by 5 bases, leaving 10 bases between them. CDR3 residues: CASSLRQLYGYTF. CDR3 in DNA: TGTGCCAGCAGTTTGAGACAGCTATATGGCTACACCTTC.

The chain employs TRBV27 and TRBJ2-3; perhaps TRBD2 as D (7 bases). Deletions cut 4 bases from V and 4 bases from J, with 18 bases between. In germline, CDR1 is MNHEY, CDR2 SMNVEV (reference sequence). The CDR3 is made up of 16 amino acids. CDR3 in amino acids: CASSSPSRGGADTQYF. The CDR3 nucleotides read TGTGCCAGCAGTTCGCCCTCTAGGGGGGGGGCAGATACGCAGTATTTT.

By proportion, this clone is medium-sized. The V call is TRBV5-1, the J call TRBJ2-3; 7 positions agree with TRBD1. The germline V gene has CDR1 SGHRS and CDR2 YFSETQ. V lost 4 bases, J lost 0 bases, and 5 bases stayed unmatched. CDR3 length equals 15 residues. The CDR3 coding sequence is TGCGCCAGCAGCCCACAGGGGATGAGCACAGATACGCAGTATTTT. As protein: CASSPQGMSTDTQYF.

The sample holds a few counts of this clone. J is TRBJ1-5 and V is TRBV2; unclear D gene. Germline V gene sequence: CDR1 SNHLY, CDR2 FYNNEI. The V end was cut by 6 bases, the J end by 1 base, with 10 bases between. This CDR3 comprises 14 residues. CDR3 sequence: CASSRSRSNQPQHF. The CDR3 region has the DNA TGTGCCAGCAGCCGTAGTCGAAGCAATCAGCCCCAGCATTTT.